The clone carrying this T cell receptor beta chain has only a few counts. Germline CDR1 reads SGHDT; CDR2 reads YYEEEE. CDR3 length: 16 amino acids. The data originate from a study of cytomegalovirus exposure and HLA in healthy donors. The PCR contained 60 Vbeta and 13 Jbeta primers. Generated by immunoSEQ multiplex PCR, the TCRdb table keeps only in-frame clones and is missing some. The sample has 85,000 to 120,000 clones, 75% seen once; the top ten hold approximately 2.8%. The chain recombines TRBV5-6 with TRBJ2-5; maybe TRBD1 (6 bases). The J call may not be correct, given that the DNA end is closer to TRBJ2-7. The sample consisted of PBMCs. The clonotype originates from a male donor in good health and CMV-seropositive. In DNA, the CDR3 is TGTGCCAGCAGCTTGGGTTCACAGGGAATCTCCTACGAGCAGTACTTC. Its translation: CASSLGSQGISYEQYF.